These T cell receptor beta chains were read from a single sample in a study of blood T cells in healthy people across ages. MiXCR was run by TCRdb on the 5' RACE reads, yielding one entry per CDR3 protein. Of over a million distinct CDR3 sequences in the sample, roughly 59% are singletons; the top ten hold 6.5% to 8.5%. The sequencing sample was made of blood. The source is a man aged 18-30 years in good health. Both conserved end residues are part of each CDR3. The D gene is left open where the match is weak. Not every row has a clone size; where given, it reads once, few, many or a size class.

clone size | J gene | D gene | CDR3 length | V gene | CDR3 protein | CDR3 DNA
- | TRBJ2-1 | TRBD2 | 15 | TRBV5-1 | CASRDSGPAYNEQFF | TGCGCCAGCAGAGATAGCGGGCCAGCCTACAATGAGCAGTTCTTC
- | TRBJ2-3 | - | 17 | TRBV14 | CASSQDNDYSPTDTQYF | TGTGCCAGCAGCCAAGATAACGATTATTCGCCCACAGATACGCAGTATTTT
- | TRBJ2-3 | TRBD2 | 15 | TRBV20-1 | CSATPGLAEIDTQYF | TGCAGTGCTACCCCGGGACTAGCGGAGATAGATACGCAGTATTTT
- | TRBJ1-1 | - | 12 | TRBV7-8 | CASSPATGEAFF | TGTGCCAGCAGCCCCGCAACAGGTGAAGCTTTCTTT
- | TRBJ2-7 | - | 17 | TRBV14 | CASSQDTGRPNPHEQYF | TGTGCCAGCAGCCAAGATACGGGCCGTCCCAACCCTCACGAGCAGTACTTC
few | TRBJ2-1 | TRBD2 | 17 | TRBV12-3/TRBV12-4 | CASSLSLAGVGYNEQFF | TGTGCCAGCAGTTTAAGTCTAGCGGGAGTCGGGTACAATGAGCAGTTCTTC
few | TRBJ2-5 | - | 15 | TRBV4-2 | CASSQVSRGQETQYF | TGTGCCAGCAGCCAAGTTTCCCGTGGCCAAGAGACCCAGTACTTC
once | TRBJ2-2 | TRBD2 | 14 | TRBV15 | CATGLAGGPGELFF | TGTGCCACAGGACTAGCGGGGGGGCCCGGGGAGCTGTTTTTT
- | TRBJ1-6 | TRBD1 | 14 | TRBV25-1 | CASSPRQGRSPLHF | TGTGCCAGCAGTCCCCGACAGGGGCGGTCACCCCTCCACTTT
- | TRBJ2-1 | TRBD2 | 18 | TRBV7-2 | CASSLRTSGRGGGNEQFF | TGTGCCAGCAGCTTACGGACTAGCGGGAGGGGAGGCGGCAATGAGCAGTTCTTC
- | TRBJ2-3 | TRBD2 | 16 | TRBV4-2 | CASSQAVATSGETQYF | TGTGCCAGCAGCCAAGCGGTTGCGACTAGCGGGGAGACGCAGTATTTT
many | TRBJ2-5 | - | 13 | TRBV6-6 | CASSYGHFETQYF | TGTGCCAGCAGTTACGGGCATTTCGAGACCCAGTACTTC
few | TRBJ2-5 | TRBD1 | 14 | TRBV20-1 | CSAYRQGARETQYF | TGCAGTGCCTATAGACAGGGGGCCCGGGAGACCCAGTACTTC
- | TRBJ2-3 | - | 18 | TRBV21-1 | CASSSLRGGSGRTDTQYF | TGTGCCAGCAGCTCCCTACGGGGCGGTAGCGGGCGCACAGATACGCAGTATTTT
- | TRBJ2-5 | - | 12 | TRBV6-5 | CASSAVEGTQYF | TGTGCCAGCTCCGCAGTGGAAGGGACCCAGTACTTC
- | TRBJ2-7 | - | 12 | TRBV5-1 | CASSLELDEQYF | TGCGCCAGCAGCTTGGAGTTAGACGAGCAGTACTTC
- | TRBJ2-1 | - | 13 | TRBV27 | CASSPTSFDEQFF | TGTGCCAGCAGTCCCACTAGTTTCGATGAGCAGTTCTTC
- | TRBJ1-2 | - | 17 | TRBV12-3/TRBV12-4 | CASSLRRRGRANYGYTF | TGTGCCAGCAGTTTACGTAGGAGGGGGAGGGCTAACTATGGCTACACCTTC
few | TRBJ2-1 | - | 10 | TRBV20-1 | CSASQAEQFF | TGCAGTGCTAGCCAGGCCGAGCAGTTCTTC
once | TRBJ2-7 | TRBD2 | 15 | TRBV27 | CASSLSGREGYEQYF | TGTGCCAGCAGTTTATCGGGCAGGGAGGGCTACGAGCAGTACTTC
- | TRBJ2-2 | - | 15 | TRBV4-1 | CASSQDPGGTGELFF | TGCGCCAGCAGCCAAGATCCCGGGGGCACCGGGGAGCTGTTTTTT
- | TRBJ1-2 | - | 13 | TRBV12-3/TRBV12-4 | CASSSDIFYGYTF | TGTGCCAGCAGTTCGGACATCTTCTATGGCTACACCTTC
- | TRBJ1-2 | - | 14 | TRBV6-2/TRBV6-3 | CASSYVDRYYGYTF | TGTGCCAGCAGTTACGTGGACAGATACTATGGCTACACCTTC
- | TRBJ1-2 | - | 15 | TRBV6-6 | CASRHGGGSNYGYTF | TGTGCCAGCAGGCACGGTGGCGGGAGTAACTATGGCTACACCTTC
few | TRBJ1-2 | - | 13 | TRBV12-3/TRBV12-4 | CASSSGAGYGYTF | TGTGCCAGCAGTTCGGGGGCGGGATATGGCTACACCTTC
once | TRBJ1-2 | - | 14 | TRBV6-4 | CASSDSLQGGGYTF | TGTGCCAGCAGTGACTCCCTACAGGGTGGCGGCTACACCTTC
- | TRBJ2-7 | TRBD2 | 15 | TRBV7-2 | CASSLNGGSRNEQYF | TGTGCCAGCAGCTTAAATGGCGGGAGTAGGAACGAGCAGTACTTC
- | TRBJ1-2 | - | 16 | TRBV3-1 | CASGQTGPSLNYGYTF | TGTGCCAGCGGCCAAACGGGGCCTTCATTAAACTATGGCTACACCTTC
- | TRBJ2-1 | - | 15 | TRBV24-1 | CATSTGTGSYNEQFF | TGTGCCACCAGTACGGGAACAGGGTCCTACAATGAGCAGTTCTTC
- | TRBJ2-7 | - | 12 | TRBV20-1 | CSTDKGSYEQYF | TGCAGTACCGATAAGGGAAGTTACGAGCAGTACTTC
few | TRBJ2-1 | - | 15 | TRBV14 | CASSQVGKGFDEQFF | TGTGCCAGCAGCCAAGTTGGGAAGGGATTCGATGAGCAGTTCTTC
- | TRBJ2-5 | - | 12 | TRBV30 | CAWLPSLGTQYF | TGTGCCTGGCTGCCTTCTTTGGGGACCCAGTACTTC